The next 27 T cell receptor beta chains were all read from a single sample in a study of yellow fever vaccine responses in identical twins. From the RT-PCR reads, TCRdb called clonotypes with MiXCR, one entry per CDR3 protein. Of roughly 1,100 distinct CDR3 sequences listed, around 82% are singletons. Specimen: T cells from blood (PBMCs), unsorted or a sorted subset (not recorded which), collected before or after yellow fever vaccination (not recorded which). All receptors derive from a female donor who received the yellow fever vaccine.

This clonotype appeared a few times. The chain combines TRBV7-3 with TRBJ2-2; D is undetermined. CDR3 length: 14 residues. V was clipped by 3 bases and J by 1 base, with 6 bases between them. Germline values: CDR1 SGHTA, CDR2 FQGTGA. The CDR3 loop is CASSLSGNTGELFF. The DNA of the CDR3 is TGTGCCAGCAGCTTGTCAGGGAACACCGGGGAGCTGTTTTTT. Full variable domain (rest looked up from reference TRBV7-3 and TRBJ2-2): GAGVSQTPSNKVTEKGKYVELRCDPISGHTALYWYRQSLGQGPEFLIYFQGTGAADDSGLPNDRFFAVRPEGSVSTLKIQRTERGDSAVYLCASSLSGNTGELFFGEGSRLTVL.

This CDR3 reads CASSVSGTGSTGELFF. The CDR3 DNA reads TGTGCCAGCAGCGTAAGCGGGACAGGGTCCACCGGGGAGCTGTTTTTT. The chain carries TRBV5-4 and TRBJ2-2, with 9 nucleotides matching TRBD1. V dropped 4 bases and J dropped 4; count of bases not matched to a gene: 8. CDR3 size: 16 residues. The germline V gene has CDR1 SGHNT and CDR2 YYREEE (reference sequence).

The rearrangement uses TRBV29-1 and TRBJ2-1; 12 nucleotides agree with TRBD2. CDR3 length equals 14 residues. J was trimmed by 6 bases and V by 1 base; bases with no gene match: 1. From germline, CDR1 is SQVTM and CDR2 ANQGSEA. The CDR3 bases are TGCAGCGTTGAAGGACTAGCGGGGGTCAATGAGCAGTTCTTC. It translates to CSVEGLAGVNEQFF.

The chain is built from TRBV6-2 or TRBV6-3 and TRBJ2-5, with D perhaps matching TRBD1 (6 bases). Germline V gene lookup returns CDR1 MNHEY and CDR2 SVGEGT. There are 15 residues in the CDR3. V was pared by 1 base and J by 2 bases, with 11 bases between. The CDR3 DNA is TGTGCCAGCAGTTACTTTGGACAGATACAAGAGACCCAGTACTTC. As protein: CASSYFGQIQETQYF.

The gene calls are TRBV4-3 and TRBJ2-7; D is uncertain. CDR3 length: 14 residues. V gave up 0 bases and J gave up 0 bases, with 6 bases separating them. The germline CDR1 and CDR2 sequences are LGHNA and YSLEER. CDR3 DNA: TGCGCCAGCAGCCAAGAGGCTAACTCCTACGAGCAGTACTTC. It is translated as CASSQEANSYEQYF.

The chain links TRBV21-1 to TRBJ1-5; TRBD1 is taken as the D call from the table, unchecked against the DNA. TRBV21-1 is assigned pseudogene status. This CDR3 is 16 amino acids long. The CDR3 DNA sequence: TGTGCCAGCAGCAAAGAGGCCCCCGATAGCAATCAGCCCCAGCATTTT. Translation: CASSKEAPDSNQPQHF.

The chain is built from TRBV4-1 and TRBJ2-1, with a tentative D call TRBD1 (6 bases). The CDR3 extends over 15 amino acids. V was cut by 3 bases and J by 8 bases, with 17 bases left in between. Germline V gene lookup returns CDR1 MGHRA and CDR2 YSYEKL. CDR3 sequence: CASSQGALPSDEQFF. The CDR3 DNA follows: TGCGCCAGCAGCCAGGGGGCCCTGCCGAGCGATGAGCAGTTCTTC.

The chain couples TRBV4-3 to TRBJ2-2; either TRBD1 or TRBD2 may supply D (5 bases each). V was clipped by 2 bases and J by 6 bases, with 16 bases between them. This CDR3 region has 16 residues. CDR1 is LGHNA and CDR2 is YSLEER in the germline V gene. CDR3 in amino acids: CASSQFGAGSSGELFF. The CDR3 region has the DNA TGCGCCAGCAGCCAATTCGGGGCAGGGAGTTCCGGGGAGCTGTTTTTT.

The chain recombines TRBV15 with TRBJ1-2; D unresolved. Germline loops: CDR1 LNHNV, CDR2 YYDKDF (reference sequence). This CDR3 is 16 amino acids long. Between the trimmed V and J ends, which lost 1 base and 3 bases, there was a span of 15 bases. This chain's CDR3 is CATSRARRVGDYGYTF. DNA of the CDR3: TGTGCCACCAGCAGAGCGCGGAGGGTTGGGGACTATGGCTACACCTTC.

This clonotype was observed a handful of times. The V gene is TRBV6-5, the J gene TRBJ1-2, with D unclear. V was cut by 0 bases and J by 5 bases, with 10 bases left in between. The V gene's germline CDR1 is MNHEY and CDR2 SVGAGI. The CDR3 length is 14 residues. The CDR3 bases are TGTGCCAGCAGTTACTCGACCGACGCGTATGGCTACACCTTC. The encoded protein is CASSYSTDAYGYTF.

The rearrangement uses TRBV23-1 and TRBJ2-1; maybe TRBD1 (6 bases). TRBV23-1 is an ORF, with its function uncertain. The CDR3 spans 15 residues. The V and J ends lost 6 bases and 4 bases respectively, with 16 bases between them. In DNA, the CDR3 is TGCGCCAGCAGGAACAGGGTCTATTTATACAATGAGCAGTTCTTC. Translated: CASRNRVYLYNEQFF.

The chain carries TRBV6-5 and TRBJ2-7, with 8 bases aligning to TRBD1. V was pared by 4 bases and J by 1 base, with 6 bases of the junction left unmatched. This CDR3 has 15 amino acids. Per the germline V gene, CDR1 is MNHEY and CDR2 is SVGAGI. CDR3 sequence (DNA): TGTGCCAGCAGTTTAGGACAGGGCTATTCCTACGAGCAGTACGTC. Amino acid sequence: CASSLGQGYSYEQYV.

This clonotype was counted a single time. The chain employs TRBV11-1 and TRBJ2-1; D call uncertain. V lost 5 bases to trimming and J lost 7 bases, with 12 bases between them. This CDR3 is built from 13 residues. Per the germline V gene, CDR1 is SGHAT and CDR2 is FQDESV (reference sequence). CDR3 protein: CASSPPSTNEQFF. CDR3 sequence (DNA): TGTGCCAGCAGCCCCCCCTCTACGAATGAGCAGTTCTTC.

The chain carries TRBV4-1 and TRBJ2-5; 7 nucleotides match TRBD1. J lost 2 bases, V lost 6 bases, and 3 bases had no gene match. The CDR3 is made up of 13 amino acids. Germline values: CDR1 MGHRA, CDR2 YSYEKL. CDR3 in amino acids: CASRRTGQETQYF. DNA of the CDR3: TGCGCCAGCAGACGGACAGGACAAGAGACCCAGTACTTC.

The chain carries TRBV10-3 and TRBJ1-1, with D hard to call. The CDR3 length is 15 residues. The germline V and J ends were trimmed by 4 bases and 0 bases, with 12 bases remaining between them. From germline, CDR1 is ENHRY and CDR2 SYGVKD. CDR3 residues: CAISGGGYLNTEAFF. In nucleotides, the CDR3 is TGTGCCATCAGTGGGGGAGGATACTTGAACACTGAAGCTTTCTTT.

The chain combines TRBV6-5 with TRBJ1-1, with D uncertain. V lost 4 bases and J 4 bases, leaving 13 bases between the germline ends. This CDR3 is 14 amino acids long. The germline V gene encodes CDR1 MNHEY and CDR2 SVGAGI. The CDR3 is CASSSQSGPTEAFF. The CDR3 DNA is TGTGCCAGCAGTTCCCAATCTGGACCCACTGAAGCTTTCTTT.

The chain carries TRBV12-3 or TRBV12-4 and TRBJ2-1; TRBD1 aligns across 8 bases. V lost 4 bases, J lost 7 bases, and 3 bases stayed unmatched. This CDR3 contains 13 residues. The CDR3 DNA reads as TGTGCCAGCAGTTCGACAGGGGTTAATGAGCAGTTCTTC. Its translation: CASSSTGVNEQFF.

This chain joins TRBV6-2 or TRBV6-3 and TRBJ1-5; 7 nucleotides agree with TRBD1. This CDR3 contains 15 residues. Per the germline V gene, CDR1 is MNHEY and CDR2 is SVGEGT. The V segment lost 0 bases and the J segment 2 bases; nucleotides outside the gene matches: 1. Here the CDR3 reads CASSYSGQGNQPQHF. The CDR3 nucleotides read TGTGCCAGCAGTTACTCCGGACAGGGCAATCAGCCCCAGCATTTT.

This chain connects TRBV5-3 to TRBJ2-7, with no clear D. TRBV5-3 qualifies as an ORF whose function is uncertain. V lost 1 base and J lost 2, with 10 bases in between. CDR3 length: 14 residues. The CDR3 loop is CARSLWLPAYEQYV. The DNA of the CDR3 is TGTGCCAGAAGCTTGTGGCTTCCCGCCTACGAGCAGTACGTC.

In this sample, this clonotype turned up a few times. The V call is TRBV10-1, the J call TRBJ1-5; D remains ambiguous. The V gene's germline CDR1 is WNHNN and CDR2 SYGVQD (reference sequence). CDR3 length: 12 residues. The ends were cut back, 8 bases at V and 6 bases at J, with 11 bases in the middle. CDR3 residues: CASGGLSQPQHF. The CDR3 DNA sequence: TGCGCCAGCGGAGGGTTGAGTCAGCCCCAGCATTTT.

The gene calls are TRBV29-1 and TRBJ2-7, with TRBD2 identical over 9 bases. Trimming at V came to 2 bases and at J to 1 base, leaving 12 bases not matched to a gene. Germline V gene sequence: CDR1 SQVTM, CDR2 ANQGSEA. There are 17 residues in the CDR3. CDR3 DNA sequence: TGCAGCGTTGAAAAAGGCTCGGGTAGCGGGAGTTCCTACGAGCAGTACTTC. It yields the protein CSVEKGSGSGSSYEQYF.

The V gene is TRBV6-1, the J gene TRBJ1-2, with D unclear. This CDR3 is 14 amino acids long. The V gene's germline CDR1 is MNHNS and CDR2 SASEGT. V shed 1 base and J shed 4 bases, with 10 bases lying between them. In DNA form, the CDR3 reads TGTGCCAGCAGTGAAGGTCTCAGGACCTATGGCTACACCTTC. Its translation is CASSEGLRTYGYTF.

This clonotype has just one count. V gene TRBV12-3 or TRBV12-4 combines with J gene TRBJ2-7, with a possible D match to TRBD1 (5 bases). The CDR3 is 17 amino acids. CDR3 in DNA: TGTGCCAGCAGTTTTGAACAGGCCCCCGTGTTTTGGTGTTTCCTAGGCGTC. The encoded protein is CASSFEQAPVFWCFLGV.

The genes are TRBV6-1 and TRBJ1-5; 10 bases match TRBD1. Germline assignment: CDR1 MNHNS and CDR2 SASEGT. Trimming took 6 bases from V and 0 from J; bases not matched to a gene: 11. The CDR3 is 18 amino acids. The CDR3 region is CASRSSGQGGYSNQPQHF. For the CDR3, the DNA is TGTGCCAGCAGGTCGTCCGGACAGGGGGGATATAGCAATCAGCCCCAGCATTTT.

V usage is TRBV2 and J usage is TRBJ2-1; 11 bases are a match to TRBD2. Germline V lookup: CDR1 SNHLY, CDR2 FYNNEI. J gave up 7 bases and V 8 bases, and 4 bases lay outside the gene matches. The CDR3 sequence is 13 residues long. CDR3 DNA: TGTGCCAGCTTTACTAGCGGGAGTAATGAGCAGTTCTTC. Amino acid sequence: CASFTSGSNEQFF.

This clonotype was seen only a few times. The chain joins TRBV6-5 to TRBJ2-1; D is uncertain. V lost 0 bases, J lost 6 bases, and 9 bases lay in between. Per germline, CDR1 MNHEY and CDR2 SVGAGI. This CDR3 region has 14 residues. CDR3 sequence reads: CASSYSNSPNEQFF. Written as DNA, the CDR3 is TGTGCCAGCAGTTACTCGAACAGTCCCAATGAGCAGTTCTTC.

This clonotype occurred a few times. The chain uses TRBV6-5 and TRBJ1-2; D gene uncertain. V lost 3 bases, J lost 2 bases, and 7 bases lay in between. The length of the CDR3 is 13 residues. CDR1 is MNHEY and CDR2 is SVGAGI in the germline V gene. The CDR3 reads CASSYTANYGYTF. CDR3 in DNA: TGTGCCAGCAGTTATACCGCCAACTATGGCTACACCTTC.